Sequencing of this T cell receptor (beta chain) was carried out in a study of OX40 agonist ivuxolimab in advanced cancers. Turning to this clone: Its antigen is as yet unknown.

Here immunoSEQ multiplex PCR was the method, and the copy in TCRdb shows in-frame clones only, minus some. The sample holds 70,000 to 100,000 clones; about 89% are singletons and the top ten take around 0.38%. The study, taken as a whole, reports: Antigens targeted by the expanded peripheral T cells were not determined. Relative to CD4+, CD8+ T cells held more expanded clones on average. Circulating CD4+ and CD8+ T cells showed clonal expansion by week 6 at 0.1 to 3.0 mg/kg.

This receptor was identified in an adult with an advanced solid tumor such as melanoma, head and neck, liver or kidney cancer. The material was CD4+ or CD8+ T cells sorted from blood, obtained in a trial of the OX40 agonist ivuxolimab.

The CDR3 is CASSLGSQGASETQYF. CDR3 nucleotides: TGCGCCAGCAGTCTGGGATCGCAGGGGGCAAGTGAGACCCAGTACTTC. This rearrangement joins TRBV5-1 to TRBJ2-5; 8 nucleotides match TRBD1. J gave up 5 bases and V 5 bases, and 14 bases lay outside the gene matches. The germline V gene encodes CDR1 SGHRS and CDR2 YFSETQ. This CDR3 region has 16 residues.